The present TCR beta chain was sequenced within a study of cytomegalovirus exposure and HLA in healthy donors. V lost 3 bases to trimming and J lost 3 bases, with 8 bases between them. The germline gives CDR1 MNHEY, CDR2 SMNVEV (reference sequence). The CDR3 length is 13 residues. With 60 Vbeta and 13 Jbeta primers, the PCR was carried out. Generated by immunoSEQ multiplex PCR, the TCRdb table keeps only in-frame clones and is missing some. The sample shows about 91,000 clones, 60% to 65% of them seen only once. The rearrangement uses TRBV27 and TRBJ1-1; D is possibly TRBD1 (5 bases). This sequence was found in a human donor in good health. Sequenced sample: PBMCs. The CDR3 nucleotides read TGTGCCAGCAGTTTTTCGGGGGACACTGAAGCTTTCTTT. This encodes CASSFSGDTEAFF.